The 24 T cell receptor beta chains given below trace back to one sample, sequenced in a study of shared clonotypes between healthy human individuals. Sequencing was performed with immunoSEQ multiplex PCR; in TCRdb, only in-frame clones are kept and a portion is missing. The data show around 2,000,000 clones, with approximately 95% seen just once and 0.1% to 0.15% held by the top ten. Sequenced input: naive CD4+ T cells sorted from blood. Sample subset: CD45RA+ positively selected. The receptors stem from a young man in good health.

This chain links TRBV6-1 with TRBJ2-7, with 9 nucleotides matching TRBD1. The V gene's germline CDR1 is MNHNS and CDR2 SASEGT. The CDR3 has 15 residues. V lost 3 bases and J lost 5; bases outside the gene matches: 8. CDR3 sequence reads: CASSDWGQGTNEQYF. In nucleotides, the CDR3 is TGTGCCAGCAGTGATTGGGGACAGGGAACTAACGAGCAGTACTTC.

This CDR3 reads CASSQDGDQPQHF. DNA for the CDR3: TGCGCCAGCAGCCAAGATGGGGATCAGCCCCAGCATTTT. J is TRBJ1-5 and V is TRBV4-1; D gene ambiguous. Per germline, CDR1 MGHRA and CDR2 YSYEKL. The ends were cut back, 0 bases at V and 5 bases at J, with 5 bases in the middle. The CDR3 totals 13 residues.

V usage is TRBV23-1 and J usage is TRBJ1-6; TRBD1 matches at 10 bases. TRBV23-1 is classed as an ORF, of uncertain function. The CDR3 has 14 residues. J was trimmed by 10 bases and V by 7 bases; bases with no gene match: 7. The CDR3, as DNA: TGCGCCAGCATTCCTCGGGACAGGGGATCACCCCTCCACTTT. The encoded protein is CASIPRDRGSPLHF.

V usage is TRBV5-1 and J usage is TRBJ2-5; D gene ambiguous. This CDR3 region has 14 residues. V dropped 3 bases and J dropped 1 base, with 10 bases sitting between them. Germline lookup yields CDR1 SGHRS and CDR2 YFSETQ. The CDR3 coding sequence is TGCGCCAGCAGCTCTAATATCCTCCAAGAGACCCAGTACTTC. Protein product: CASSSNILQETQYF.

On this clone: This sample also contains other DNA sequences that code for the same CDR3. The gene calls are TRBV18 and TRBJ1-1; 8 bases match TRBD1. After removal of 0 bases from V and 1 base from J, the junction contained 1 base not matched to a gene. There are 15 residues in the CDR3. CDR1 KGHSH and CDR2 LQKENI come from the germline V gene. Here the CDR3 reads CASSPPGQGNTEAFF. The CDR3 nucleotides read TGTGCCAGCTCACCACCCGGACAGGGGAACACTGAAGCTTTCTTT.

Remarks on this clone: Other nucleotide sequences from this sample produce the same CDR3. The DNA for the CDR3 is TGTGCCTGGAGGAAACAGGGGGGGACTGAAGCTTTCTTT. It specifies CAWRKQGGTEAFF. The gene calls are TRBV30 and TRBJ1-1, with 8 bases matching TRBD1. The CDR3 is made up of 13 amino acids. CDR1 and CDR2 from the germline V gene are GTSNPN and SVGIG (reference sequence). V lost 3 bases and J lost 5; bases outside the gene matches: 5.

The chain has TRBV2 and TRBJ1-5; TRBD1 might be the D (6 bases). The CDR3 loop spans 13 amino acids. V lost 7 bases and J 6 bases, leaving 13 bases between the germline ends. The germline CDR1 and CDR2 sequences are SNHLY and FYNNEI. The CDR3: CASTLGGGQPQHF. The CDR3 DNA reads TGTGCCAGCACCCTCGGGGGCGGTCAGCCCCAGCATTTT.

This clone was detected once. The chain is built from TRBV11-2 and TRBJ2-7; D is undetermined. CDR3 length equals 13 residues. Germline V gene lookup returns CDR1 SGHAT and CDR2 FQNNGV. With 0 bases removed from V and 6 bases from J, the gap between germline ends came to 9 bases. CDR3: CASSLDVGGEQYF. The CDR3 nucleotides are TGTGCCAGCAGCTTAGATGTCGGTGGCGAGCAGTACTTC.

A remark on this clone: This clone may be a read error of a much larger clone one base away. Other DNA sequences in the same sample also yield this CDR3. In nucleotides, the CDR3 is TGTGCCAGCAGTTGGGGGAATAGCAATCAGCCCCAGCATTTT. It yields the protein CASSWGNSNQPQHF. The chain recombines TRBV28 with TRBJ1-5; D possibly corresponds to TRBD1 (5 bases). CDR3 length equals 14 residues. V was clipped by 4 bases and J by 0 bases, with 7 bases between them. Germline V gene lookup returns CDR1 MDHEN and CDR2 SYDVKM.

To note about this clone: The same CDR3 arises from other DNA sequences in this sample as well. The chain carries TRBV6-5 and TRBJ1-4, with D maybe TRBD1 (5 bases). This CDR3 contains 14 residues. In germline, CDR1 is MNHEY, CDR2 SVGAGI. The V gene lost 6 bases and the J gene lost 0 bases, with 8 bases spanning the gap. The CDR3 loop reads CASSKTATNEKLFF. The CDR3 nucleotides read TGTGCCAGCAGCAAGACAGCAACTAATGAAAAACTGTTTTTT.

This clone was seen just once. The chain recombines TRBV5-4 with TRBJ1-3; tentatively, D is TRBD1 (5 bases). CDR3 size: 14 residues. Per the germline V gene, CDR1 is SGHNT and CDR2 is YYREEE (reference sequence). Trimming took 2 bases from V and 2 from J, leaving 8 bases between them. The CDR3 sequence is CASSFQGPGNTIYF. CDR3 sequence (DNA): TGTGCCAGCAGCTTTCAGGGACCTGGAAACACCATATATTTT.

This rearrangement joins TRBV10-1 to TRBJ2-1, with D unresolved. Germline loops: CDR1 WNHNN, CDR2 SYGVQD (reference sequence). The CDR3 covers 13 residues. Deletions cut 5 bases from V and 9 bases from J, with 14 bases between. CDR3 coding DNA: TGCGCCAGCAGTAAATTTGTATGGGGTGAGCAGTTCTTC. Amino acid sequence: CASSKFVWGEQFF.

With regard to this clone: Other nucleotide sequences in the sample specify the same CDR3. The chain couples TRBV30 to TRBJ2-1; D assignment may be TRBD1 or TRBD2 (6 bases each). Germline V CDR1 and CDR2: GTSNPN, SVGIG (reference sequence). The ends were cut back, 3 bases at V and 4 bases at J, with 10 bases in the middle. This CDR3 has 13 residues. CDR3 sequence (DNA): TGTGCCTGGAGAGGGGGGCCGTACAATGAGCAGTTCTTC. Its translation is CAWRGGPYNEQFF.

The CDR3 region is CASSSVGLAGSEQYF. CDR3 bases: TGTGCCAGCAGCTCCGTGGGACTAGCGGGATCCGAGCAGTACTTC. V and J are TRBV7-2 and TRBJ2-7; 13 bases agree with TRBD2. This CDR3 spans 15 amino acids. Germline loops: CDR1 SGHTA, CDR2 FQGNSA. J was trimmed by 6 bases and V by 4 bases; bases with no gene match: 6. Full variable domain (missing parts from reference TRBV7-2 and TRBJ2-7): GAGVSQSPSNKVTEKGKDVELRCDPISGHTALYWYRQSLGQGLEFLIYFQGNSAPDKSGLPSDRFSAERTGGSVSTLTIQRTQQEDSAVYLCASSSVGLAGSEQYFGPGTRLTVT.

V and J are TRBV4-2 and TRBJ2-3; D unresolved. This CDR3 contains 17 residues. Trimming removed 1 base from V and 4 bases from J, with 18 bases in between. Germline V gene sequence: CDR1 LGHNA, CDR2 YNFKEQ. The CDR3 sequence is CASSQVGLVGSADTQYF. The CDR3 nucleotides are TGTGCCAGCAGCCAAGTTGGGCTAGTTGGTTCGGCAGATACGCAGTATTTT.

This clone was observed a single time. The sample has other DNA sequences that encode this CDR3 too. The rearrangement links TRBV7-2 to TRBJ1-1; D is possibly TRBD1 (5 bases). Germline CDR1 and CDR2: SGHTA and FQGNSA. The ends were cut back, 1 base at V and 0 bases at J, with 6 bases in the middle. This CDR3 spans 14 amino acids. The CDR3 is CASSLGGVNTEAFF. DNA for the CDR3: TGTGCCAGCAGCTTAGGGGGGGTGAACACTGAAGCTTTCTTT. Drawing the rest from reference TRBV7-2 and TRBJ1-1, the complete variable domain is GAGVSQSPSNKVTEKGKDVELRCDPISGHTALYWYRQSLGQGLEFLIYFQGNSAPDKSGLPSDRFSAERTGGSVSTLTIQRTQQEDSAVYLCASSLGGVNTEAFFGQGTRLTVV.

V and J are TRBV6-6 and TRBJ2-7; perhaps TRBD1 as D (5 bases). This CDR3 has 15 amino acids. In germline, CDR1 is MNHNY, CDR2 SVGAGI (reference sequence). The V end lost 5 bases, the J end lost 5 bases, and 19 bases lay between the germline ends. CDR3 loop: CASSLPRTPGDEQYF. The DNA for the CDR3 is TGTGCCAGCAGTCTTCCAAGGACACCTGGTGACGAGCAGTACTTC.

The chain combines TRBV2 with TRBJ2-2, with 8 bases that match TRBD1. V was clipped by 6 bases and J by 7 bases; unmatched bases: 13. The CDR3 is 16 residues long. The germline CDR1 and CDR2 sequences are SNHLY and FYNNEI. DNA for the CDR3: TGTGCCAGCAGCCCGGAGGCAGGGGGCGCGGGCGGGGAGCTGTTTTTT. Its protein is CASSPEAGGAGGELFF.

With regard to this clone: The same CDR3 can be traced to other DNA sequences in this sample. The chain employs TRBV5-1 and TRBJ1-1; D perhaps matches TRBD1 (5 bases). The CDR3 runs 14 residues. Looked up from germline, CDR1 is SGHRS and CDR2 is YFSETQ. The V end lost 0 bases, the J end lost 4 bases, and 10 bases lay between the germline ends. The CDR3 loop reads CASSLEGGGTEAFF. The CDR3, as DNA: TGCGCCAGCAGCTTGGAGGGTGGGGGCACTGAAGCTTTCTTT. The full variable domain, with the rest looked up from reference TRBV5-1 and TRBJ1-1, is KAGVTQTPRYLIKTRGQQVTLSCSPISGHRSVSWYQQTPGQGLQFLFEYFSETQRNKGNFPGRFSGRQFSNSRSEMNVSTLELGDSALYLCASSLEGGGTEAFFGQGTRLTVV.

This sequence joins TRBV5-6 and TRBJ1-1; D remains ambiguous. Germline V gene data show CDR1 as SGHDT and CDR2 as YYEEEE. This CDR3 has 15 residues. Trimming removed 1 base at V and 1 base at J, with 11 bases between. CDR3 DNA sequence: TGTGCCAGCAGCTTGAAACTCTTGAAGAACACTGAAGCTTTCTTT. Its translation: CASSLKLLKNTEAFF.

The sample holds a few counts of this clone. The rearrangement joins TRBV19 to TRBJ1-5; D gene uncertain. This CDR3 spans 15 amino acids. V lost 1 base, J lost 2 bases, and 9 bases lay in between. Germline CDR1 LNHDA, CDR2 SQIVND (reference sequence). CDR3 sequence: CASSIALAGNQPQHF. CDR3 in DNA: TGTGCCAGTAGTATAGCCCTGGCGGGCAATCAGCCCCAGCATTTT.

This clone came up once. V usage is TRBV7-2 and J usage is TRBJ2-5; 8 bases map to TRBD1. This CDR3 spans 15 amino acids. Trimming cost V 8 bases and J 4 bases; bases outside gene matches: 12. The germline CDR1 and CDR2 sequences are SGHTA and FQGNSA. CDR3 in amino acids: CASSGQGATGETQYF. The CDR3 nucleotides are TGTGCCAGCTCTGGACAGGGAGCGACCGGAGAGACCCAGTACTTC.

The V gene is TRBV7-9, the J gene TRBJ2-7, with a tentative D call TRBD2 (6 bases). The V end lost 7 bases, the J end lost 3 bases, and 16 bases lay between the germline ends. This CDR3 has 14 amino acids. From germline, CDR1 is SEHNR and CDR2 FQNEAQ (reference sequence). The CDR3 sequence: CASTPRGRYYEQYF. The CDR3 DNA follows: TGTGCCAGCACCCCCCGGGGGAGGTACTACGAGCAGTACTTC.

The CDR3 sequence: CASSQAGTSGSPSSYEQYF. CDR3 sequence (DNA): TGCGCCAGCAGCCAAGCTGGGACTAGCGGGAGCCCTAGCTCCTACGAGCAGTACTTC. The chain is built from TRBV4-3 and TRBJ2-7; TRBD2 matches 14 bases. Germline CDR1 reads LGHNA; CDR2 reads YSLEER. The CDR3 contains 19 residues. J gave up 0 bases and V 1 base, and 8 bases lay outside the gene matches.